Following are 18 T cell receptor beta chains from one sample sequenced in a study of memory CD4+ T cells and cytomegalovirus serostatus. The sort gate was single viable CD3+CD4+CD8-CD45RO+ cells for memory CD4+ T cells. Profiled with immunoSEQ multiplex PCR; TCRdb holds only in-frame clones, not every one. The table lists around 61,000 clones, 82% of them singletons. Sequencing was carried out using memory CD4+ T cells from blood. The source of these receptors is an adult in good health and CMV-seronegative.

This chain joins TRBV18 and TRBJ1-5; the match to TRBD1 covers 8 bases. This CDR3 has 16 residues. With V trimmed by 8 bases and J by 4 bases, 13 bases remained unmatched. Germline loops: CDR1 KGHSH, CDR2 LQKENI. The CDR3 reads CASTPNGRGRNQPQHF. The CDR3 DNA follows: TGTGCCAGCACCCCGAACGGCAGGGGGCGAAATCAGCCCCAGCATTTT.

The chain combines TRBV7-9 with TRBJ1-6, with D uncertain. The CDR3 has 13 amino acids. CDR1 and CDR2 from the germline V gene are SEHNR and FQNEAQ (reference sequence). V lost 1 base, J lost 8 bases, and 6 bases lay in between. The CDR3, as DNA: TGTGCCAGCAGCTTAGTGGATGATTCACCCCTCCACTTT. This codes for CASSLVDDSPLHF.

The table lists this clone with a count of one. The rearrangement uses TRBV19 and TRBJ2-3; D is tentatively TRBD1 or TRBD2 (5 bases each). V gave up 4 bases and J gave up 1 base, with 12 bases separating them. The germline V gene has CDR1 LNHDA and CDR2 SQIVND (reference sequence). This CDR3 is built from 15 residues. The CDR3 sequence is CASSRGSLGTDTQYF. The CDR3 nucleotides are TGTGCCAGTAGTAGGGGGTCCCTAGGCACAGATACGCAGTATTTT.

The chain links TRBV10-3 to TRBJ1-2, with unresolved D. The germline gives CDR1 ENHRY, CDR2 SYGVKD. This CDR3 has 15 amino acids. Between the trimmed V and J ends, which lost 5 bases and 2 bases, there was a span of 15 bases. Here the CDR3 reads CAISQPEIRNYGYTF. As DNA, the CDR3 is TGTGCCATCAGTCAACCTGAGATACGGAACTATGGCTACACCTTC.

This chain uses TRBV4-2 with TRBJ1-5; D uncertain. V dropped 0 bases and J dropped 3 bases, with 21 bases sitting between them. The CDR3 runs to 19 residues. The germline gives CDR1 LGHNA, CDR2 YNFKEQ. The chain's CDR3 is CASSQDKLGSGGHNQPQHF. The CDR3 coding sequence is TGTGCCAGCAGCCAAGATAAGCTGGGAAGCGGAGGGCACAATCAGCCCCAGCATTTT.

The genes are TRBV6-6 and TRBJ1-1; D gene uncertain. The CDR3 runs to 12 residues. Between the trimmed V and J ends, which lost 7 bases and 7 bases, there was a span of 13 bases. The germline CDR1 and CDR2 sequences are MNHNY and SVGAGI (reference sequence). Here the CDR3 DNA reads TGTGCCAGCAACCCCGTGGGCCTTGAAGCTTTCTTT. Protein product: CASNPVGLEAFF.

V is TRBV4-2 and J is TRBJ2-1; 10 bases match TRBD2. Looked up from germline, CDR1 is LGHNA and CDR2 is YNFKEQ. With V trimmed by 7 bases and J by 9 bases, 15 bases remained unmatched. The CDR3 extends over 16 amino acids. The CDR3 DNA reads TGTGCCAGCATTACTCCCGGAGCGGGGGGGCCAGGTGAGCAGTTCTTC. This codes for CASITPGAGGPGEQFF.

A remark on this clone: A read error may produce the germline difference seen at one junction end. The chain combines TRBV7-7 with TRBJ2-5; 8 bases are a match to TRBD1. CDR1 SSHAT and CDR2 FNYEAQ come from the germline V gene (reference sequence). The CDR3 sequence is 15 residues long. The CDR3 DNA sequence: TGTGCTAGCAGCTCTTCTAACAGGGGGAGAGAGACCCAGTACTTC. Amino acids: CASSSSNRGRETQYF.

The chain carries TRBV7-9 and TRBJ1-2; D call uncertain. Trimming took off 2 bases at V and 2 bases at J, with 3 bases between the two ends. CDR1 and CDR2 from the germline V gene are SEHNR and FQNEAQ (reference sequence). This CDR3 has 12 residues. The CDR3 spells CASSLSNYGYTF. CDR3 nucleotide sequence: TGTGCCAGCAGCTTATCAAACTATGGCTACACCTTC. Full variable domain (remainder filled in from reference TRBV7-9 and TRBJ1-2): DTGVSQNPRHKITKRGQNVTFRCDPISEHNRLYWYRQTLGQGPEFLTYFQNEAQLEKSRLLSDRFSAERPKGSFSTLEIQRTEQGDSAMYLCASSLSNYGYTFGSGTRLTVV.

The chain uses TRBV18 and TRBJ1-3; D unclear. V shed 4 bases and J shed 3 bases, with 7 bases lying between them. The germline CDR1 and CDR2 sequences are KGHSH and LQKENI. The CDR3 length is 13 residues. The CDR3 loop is CASSQDLGNTIYF. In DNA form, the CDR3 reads TGTGCCAGCTCACAAGACCTTGGAAACACCATATATTTT.

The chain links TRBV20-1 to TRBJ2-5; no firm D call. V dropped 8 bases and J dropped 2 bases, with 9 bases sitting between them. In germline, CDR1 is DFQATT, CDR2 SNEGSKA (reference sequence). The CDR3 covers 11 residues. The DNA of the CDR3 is TGCAGTCCCGTGGGGCAAGAGACCCAGTACTTC. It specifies CSPVGQETQYF.

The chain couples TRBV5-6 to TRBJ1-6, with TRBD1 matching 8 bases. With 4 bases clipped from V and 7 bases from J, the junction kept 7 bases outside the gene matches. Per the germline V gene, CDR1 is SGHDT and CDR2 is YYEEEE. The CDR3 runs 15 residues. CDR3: CASSLQGVPNSPLHF. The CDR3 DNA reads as TGTGCCAGCAGCCTACAGGGGGTGCCGAATTCACCCCTCCACTTT.

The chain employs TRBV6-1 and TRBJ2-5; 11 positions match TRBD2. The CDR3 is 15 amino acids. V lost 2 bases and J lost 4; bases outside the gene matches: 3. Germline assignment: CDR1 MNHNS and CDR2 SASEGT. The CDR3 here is CASSERLAGPETQYF. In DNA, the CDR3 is TGTGCCAGCAGTGAACGACTAGCGGGGCCAGAGACCCAGTACTTC.

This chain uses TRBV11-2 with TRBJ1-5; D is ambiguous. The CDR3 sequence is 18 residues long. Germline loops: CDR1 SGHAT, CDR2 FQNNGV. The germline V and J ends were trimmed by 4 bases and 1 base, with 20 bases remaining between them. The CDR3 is CASSSRFDGKISNQPQHF. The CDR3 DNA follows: TGTGCCAGCAGCTCTAGATTTGACGGGAAGATAAGCAATCAGCCCCAGCATTTT.

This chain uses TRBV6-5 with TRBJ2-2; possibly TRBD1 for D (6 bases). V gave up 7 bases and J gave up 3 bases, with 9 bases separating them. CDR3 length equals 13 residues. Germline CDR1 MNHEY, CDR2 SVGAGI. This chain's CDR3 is CASNRDHTGELFF. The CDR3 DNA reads TGTGCCAGCAACAGGGACCACACCGGGGAGCTGTTTTTT.

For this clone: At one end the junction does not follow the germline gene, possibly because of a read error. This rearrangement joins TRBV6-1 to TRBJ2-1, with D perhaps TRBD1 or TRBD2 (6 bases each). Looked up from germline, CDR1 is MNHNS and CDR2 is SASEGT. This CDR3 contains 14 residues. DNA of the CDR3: TGTGCCAGCACCCTAGGGGGGAACTACGATGAGCAGTTCTTC. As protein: CASTLGGNYDEQFF.

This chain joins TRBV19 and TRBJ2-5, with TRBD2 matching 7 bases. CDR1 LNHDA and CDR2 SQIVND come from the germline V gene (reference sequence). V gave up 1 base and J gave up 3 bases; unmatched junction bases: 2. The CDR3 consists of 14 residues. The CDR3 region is CASSIGGGEETQYF. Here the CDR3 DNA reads TGTGCCAGTAGTATAGGCGGGGGAGAAGAGACCCAGTACTTC.

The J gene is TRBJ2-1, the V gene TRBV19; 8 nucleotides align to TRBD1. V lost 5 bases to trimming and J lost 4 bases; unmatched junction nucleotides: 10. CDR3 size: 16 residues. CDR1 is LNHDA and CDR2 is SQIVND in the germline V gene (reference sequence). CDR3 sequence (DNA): TGTGCCAGTAGTGAACCGGGCTGGGACAGGTACAATGAGCAGTTCTTC. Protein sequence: CASSEPGWDRYNEQFF.